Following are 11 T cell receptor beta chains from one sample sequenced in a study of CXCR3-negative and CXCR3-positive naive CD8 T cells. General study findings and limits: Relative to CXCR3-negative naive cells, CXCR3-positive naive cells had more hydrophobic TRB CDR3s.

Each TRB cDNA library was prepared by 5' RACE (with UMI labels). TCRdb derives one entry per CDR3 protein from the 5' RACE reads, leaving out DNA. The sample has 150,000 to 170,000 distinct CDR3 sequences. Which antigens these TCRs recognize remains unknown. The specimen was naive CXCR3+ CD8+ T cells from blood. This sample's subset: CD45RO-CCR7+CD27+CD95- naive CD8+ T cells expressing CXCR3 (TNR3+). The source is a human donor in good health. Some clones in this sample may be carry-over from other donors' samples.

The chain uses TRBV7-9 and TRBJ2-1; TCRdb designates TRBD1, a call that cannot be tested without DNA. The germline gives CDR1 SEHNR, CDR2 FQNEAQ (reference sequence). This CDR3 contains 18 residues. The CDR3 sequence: CASSGGGEVLRSYNEQFF.

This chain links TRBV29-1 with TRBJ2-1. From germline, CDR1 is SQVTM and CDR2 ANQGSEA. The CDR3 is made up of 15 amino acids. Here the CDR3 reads CSVIIGSPSYNEQFF.

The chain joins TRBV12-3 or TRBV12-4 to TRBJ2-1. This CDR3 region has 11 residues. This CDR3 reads CASSFGSGEFF.

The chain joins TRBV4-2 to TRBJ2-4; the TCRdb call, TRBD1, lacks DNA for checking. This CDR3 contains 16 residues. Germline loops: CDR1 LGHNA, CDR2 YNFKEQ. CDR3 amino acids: CASSQERGDRVNIQYF.

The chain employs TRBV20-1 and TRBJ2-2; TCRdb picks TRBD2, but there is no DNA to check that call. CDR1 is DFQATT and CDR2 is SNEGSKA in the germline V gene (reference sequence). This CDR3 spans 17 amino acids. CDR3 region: CSAIHTSGRGNTGELFF.

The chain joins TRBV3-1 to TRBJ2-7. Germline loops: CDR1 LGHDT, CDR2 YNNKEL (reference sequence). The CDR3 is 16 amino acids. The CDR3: CASSQDPTPWTYEQYF.

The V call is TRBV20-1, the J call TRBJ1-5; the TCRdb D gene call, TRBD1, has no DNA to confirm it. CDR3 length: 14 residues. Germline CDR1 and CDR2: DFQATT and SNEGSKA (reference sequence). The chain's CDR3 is CSAAPGQGYQPQHF.

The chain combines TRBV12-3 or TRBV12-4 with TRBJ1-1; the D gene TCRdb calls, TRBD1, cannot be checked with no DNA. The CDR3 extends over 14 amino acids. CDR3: CASSVDRLNTEAFF.

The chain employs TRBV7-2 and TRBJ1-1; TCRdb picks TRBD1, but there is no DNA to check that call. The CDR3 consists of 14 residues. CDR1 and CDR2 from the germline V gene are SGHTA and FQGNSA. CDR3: CASSFSGDVREAFF.

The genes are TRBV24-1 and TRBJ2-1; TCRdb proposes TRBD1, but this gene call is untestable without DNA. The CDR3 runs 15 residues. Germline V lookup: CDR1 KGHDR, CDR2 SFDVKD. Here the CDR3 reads CATSDWAGSYNEQFF.

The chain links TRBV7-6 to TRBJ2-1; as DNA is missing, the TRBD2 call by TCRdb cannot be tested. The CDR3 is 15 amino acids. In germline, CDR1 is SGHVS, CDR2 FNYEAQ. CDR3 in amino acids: CASSLVAGVHNEQFF.